The sequence of this T cell receptor (beta chain) was determined in a study of T-cell memory formation after mild COVID-19. Study information: TCR clustering was largely donor specific. Regarding the study as a whole: Clones that got smaller from day 15 to 85 had even CD4/CD8, while clones growing later tipped toward CD4+. Some clones that responded turned up in pre-infection memory, which suggests that cross-reactive memory joined in.

CDR1 and CDR2 (germline): LGHNA, YSLEER. J gave up 4 bases and V 0 bases, and 7 bases lay outside the gene matches. The length of the CDR3 is 16 residues. In TCRdb, the 5' RACE reads were re-called with MiXCR into one record per CDR3 protein. The sample has around 500,000 distinct CDR3 sequences; 18% are singletons. Ten or more counts support this clonotype. Its antigen is unidentified. Sequencing was performed on PBMCs or a T cell subset sorted from them (not recorded which). The rearrangement uses TRBV4-3 and TRBJ1-1; 8 bases line up with TRBD1. This TCR came from an adult woman who had mild COVID-19 (a few samples of this study predate the infection). Cell type and time point are not known. CDR3 amino acids: CASSQDLAGGITEAFF. The CDR3 nucleotides are TGCGCCAGCAGCCAAGATCTGGCAGGGGGCATCACTGAAGCTTTCTTT.